The T cell receptor (beta chain) under discussion was sequenced for a study of OX40 agonist ivuxolimab in advanced cancers. Note on this clone: One junction end does not reproduce the germline sequence, and a read error may be involved. Other DNA variants within this sample encode the same CDR3.

The CDR3 runs 12 residues. Germline assignment: CDR1 SGHRS and CDR2 YFSETQ. This table comes from immunoSEQ multiplex PCR, and its TCRdb copy is limited to in-frame clones, with some not included. Here the sample spans approximately 79,000 clones, around 87% being singletons. V and J are TRBV5-1 and TRBJ2-1; D is undetermined. The clonotype was recovered from an adult with an advanced solid tumor such as melanoma, head and neck, liver or kidney cancer. The source was CD4+ or CD8+ T cells sorted from blood, collected in a trial of the OX40 agonist ivuxolimab. The CDR3 DNA reads as TGCGCCAGCAGTTTGGATATTTATGAGCAGTTCTTC. Translation: CASSLDIYEQFF.